These T cell receptor beta chains were read from a single sample in a study of T cell responses to AZD1222 COVID-19 vaccine. Clones were read by immunoSEQ multiplex PCR, and TCRdb kept only the in-frame ones, dropping some. The table has roughly 110,000 clones, about 89% seen once. This material consisted of peripheral blood, taken on day 0 of AZD1222 vaccination. These receptors all stem from an adult in good health. CDR3s include the opening cysteine and the closing phenylalanine or tryptophan. The D gene is left open where the match is weak. The listing skips clone size in some rows; elsewhere it reads once, few, many or a size class.

>-|-|TRBV6-2/TRBV6-3|TRBJ1-5
TGTGCCAGCAGCCCTCTGGGGGGGGCTGGCAATCAGCCCCAGCATTTT
CASSPLGGAGNQPQHF
>-|-|TRBV5-4|TRBJ1-2
TGTGCCAGCAGCTTGGTGATAGGTGGCTACACCTTC
CASSLVIGGYTF
>-|-|TRBV14|TRBJ2-7
TGTGCCAGCAGCCCGACTTATAGCTCCTACGAGCAGTACTTC
CASSPTYSSYEQYF
>-|-|TRBV7-2|TRBJ2-3
TGTGCCAGCAGCTACAGGGTTATAGATACGCAGTATTTT
CASSYRVIDTQYF
>once|-|TRBV7-9|TRBJ1-1
TGTGCCAGCAGCCCCCCCACTGGGATGAGGAACACTGAAGCTTTCTTT
CASSPPTGMRNTEAFF
>-|-|TRBV5-5|TRBJ1-2
TGTGCCAGCAGCTTGGGTGGGCTGAGGGACACCTTC
CASSLGGLRDTF
>-|-|TRBV4-1|TRBJ2-3
TGCGCCAGCAGCCCGGGACATTTATCTAGCACAGATACGCAGTATTTT
CASSPGHLSSTDTQYF
>-|TRBD1|TRBV9|TRBJ1-2
TGTGCCAGCAGCGTTTCGGACAGGGATGGCTACACCTTC
CASSVSDRDGYTF
>-|-|TRBV3-1/TRBV3-2|TRBJ2-3
TGTGCCAGCAGCAGGGGAGATACGCAGTATTTT
CASSRGDTQYF
>-|TRBD1|TRBV14|TRBJ2-7
TGTGCCACTCCAACCCGGGACAGGGTGTTTCTCTACGAGCAGTACTTC
CATPTRDRVFLYEQYF
>-|-|TRBV5-6|TRBJ2-2
TGTGCCAGCAGCCCAGCTGGGAGGGAGCTGTTTTTT
CASSPAGRELFF
>-|-|TRBV6-2/TRBV6-3|TRBJ1-1
TGTGCCAGCAGTTGGCTCACTGAAGCTTTCTTT
CASSWLTEAFF
>-|-|TRBV6-2/TRBV6-3|TRBJ1-1
TGTGCCAGCAGTGACAGGCCGAACACTGAAGCTTTCTTT
CASSDRPNTEAFF
>-|TRBD1|TRBV12-3/TRBV12-4|TRBJ1-4
TGTGCCAGCAGTAAGGACAGGGAAAAACTGTTTTTT
CASSKDREKLFF
>-|TRBD1|TRBV27|TRBJ1-1
TGTGCCAGCAGTCCCAACAGGGGGCACACTGAAGCTTTCTTT
CASSPNRGHTEAFF
>-|-|TRBV12-3/TRBV12-4|TRBJ1-1
TGTGCCAGCAGCTACAGCGGGAACACTGAAGCTTTCTTT
CASSYSGNTEAFF
>few|TRBD1|TRBV12-3/TRBV12-4|TRBJ1-2
TGTGCCAGCAGCATACAGGGGGATGGCTACACCTTC
CASSIQGDGYTF
>-|-|TRBV11-3|TRBJ2-2
TGTGCCAGCAGCCCCAGCGAGGGCGGGGAGCTGTTTTTT
CASSPSEGGELFF
>-|-|TRBV21-1|TRBJ1-3
TGTGCCAGCAGCAAAGCGAGGACCGAGGGCTCTGGAAACACCATATATTTT
CASSKARTEGSGNTIYF
>once|TRBD1|TRBV9|TRBJ1-3
TGTGCCAGCAGCGGGAGACAGGGGAACTCTGGAAACACCATATATTTT
CASSGRQGNSGNTIYF
>-|TRBD1|TRBV5-1|TRBJ1-2
TGCGCCAGCAGCTGGGACAGGGGATTCTATGGCTACACCTTC
CASSWDRGFYGYTF
>once|TRBD1|TRBV27|TRBJ1-1
TGTGCCAGCAGCCCCTCGACAGGGCTAAGTTCTGAAGCTTTCTTT
CASSPSTGLSSEAFF
>-|TRBD1|TRBV18|TRBJ2-7
TGTGCCAGCTCACCACCGTTAGGGACAGGGGGCGACGAGCAGTACTTC
CASSPPLGTGGDEQYF
>-|-|TRBV4-1|TRBJ1-4
TGCGCCAGCAGCCAACCCAGAGAGAGAGGTGAAAAACTGTTTTTT
CASSQPRERGEKLFF
>-|-|TRBV29-1|TRBJ1-1
TGCAGCGTTGCAGAGATTGGCACTGAAGCTTTCTTT
CSVAEIGTEAFF
>-|-|TRBV7-9|TRBJ2-7
TGTGCCAGCAGCTTAGTGGTCCGACCCTACGAGCAGTACTTC
CASSLVVRPYEQYF
>once|-|TRBV27|TRBJ2-2
TGTGCCAGCAGTTTTGGGGTCAGAGGGGAGCTGTTTTTT
CASSFGVRGELFF
>-|-|TRBV6-1|TRBJ2-7
TGTGCCAGCAGTGATGACCCGGGACTCCGTCCCATGGGCGAGCAGTACTTC
CASSDDPGLRPMGEQYF
>-|-|TRBV30|TRBJ1-1
TGTGCCTGGAACAGGGAAACGGGGTCTGAAGCTTTCTTT
CAWNRETGSEAFF
>-|-|TRBV24-1|TRBJ2-7
TGTGCCACCAGTGATCTCAGAAGCGAGCAGTACTTC
CATSDLRSEQYF
>once|TRBD1|TRBV10-3|TRBJ1-1
TGTGCCATCAGTGCCGGGACAGGCAGTTATTGGGCTTTCTTT
CAISAGTGSYWAFF
>-|TRBD1|TRBV3-1/TRBV3-2|TRBJ2-5
TGTGCCAGCAGCCATGGACCGGGACAGGGGGAGGAGACCCAGTACTTC
CASSHGPGQGEETQYF
>-|-|TRBV19|TRBJ1-6
TGTGCCAGTAGTATAGAAGGCGGGGGTTCCTATAATTCACCCCTCCACTTT
CASSIEGGGSYNSPLHF
>-|TRBD1|TRBV5-6|TRBJ2-7
TGTGCCAGCAGAAAGACAGGGGCCTACGAGCAGTACTTC
CASRKTGAYEQYF
>-|-|TRBV4-1|TRBJ1-6
TGCGCCAGCAGCCAAGATGAGAAGGGAGAACCCTATAATTCACCCCTCCACTTT
CASSQDEKGEPYNSPLHF
>once|-|TRBV19|TRBJ2-1
TGTGCCAGCGGGGTGGGACTCATCTCCTACAATGAGCAGTTCTTC
CASGVGLISYNEQFF
>-|-|TRBV6-2/TRBV6-3|TRBJ2-7
TGTGCCAGCAGTCTACCGGACAGCCGCAATAGCGAGCAGTACTTC
CASSLPDSRNSEQYF
>-|-|TRBV6-2/TRBV6-3|TRBJ1-5
TGTGCCAGCAGTTCCAGGGCGGGGGGCAATCAGCCCCAGCATTTT
CASSSRAGGNQPQHF
>-|TRBD1|TRBV4-1|TRBJ1-5
TGCGCCAGCAGCCAAGATGAGGCGACAGGGGACAAACATTTT
CASSQDEATGDKHF
>-|-|TRBV6-5|TRBJ2-3
TGTGCCAGCAGTCAACTAGGGGATACGCAGTATTTT
CASSQLGDTQYF
>-|TRBD1|TRBV30|TRBJ1-2
TGTGCCTGGCAGGACAGGGGTAAAGGCTACACCTTC
CAWQDRGKGYTF
>-|TRBD1|TRBV24-1|TRBJ2-2
TGTGCCACCAGCCGTCCCGGGACAGGGGCCGGGGAGCTGTTTTTT
CATSRPGTGAGELFF
>-|-|TRBV27|TRBJ2-3
TGTGCCAGCCGGCGGGCGACAGATACGCAGTATTTT
CASRRATDTQYF
>-|TRBD1|TRBV7-2|TRBJ1-1
TGTGCCAGCAGCTTAGAACCAGGGGGGAACACTGAAGCTTTCTTT
CASSLEPGGNTEAFF